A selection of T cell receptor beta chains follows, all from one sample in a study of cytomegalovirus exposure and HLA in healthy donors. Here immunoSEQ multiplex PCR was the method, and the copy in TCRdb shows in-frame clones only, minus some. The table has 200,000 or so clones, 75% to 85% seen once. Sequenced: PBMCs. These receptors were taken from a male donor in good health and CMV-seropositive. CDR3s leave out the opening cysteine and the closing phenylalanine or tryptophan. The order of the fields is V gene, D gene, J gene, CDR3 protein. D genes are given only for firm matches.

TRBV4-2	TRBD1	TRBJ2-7	ASSQAVTGGYREQY
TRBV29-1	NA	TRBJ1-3	SVTPRENTIY
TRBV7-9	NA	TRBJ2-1	ASSWRGREQF
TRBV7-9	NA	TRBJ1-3	SSSLAGALVRNTIY
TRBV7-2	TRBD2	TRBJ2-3	ASALGGSADTQY
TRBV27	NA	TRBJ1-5	ASSTTWRRAESQPQH
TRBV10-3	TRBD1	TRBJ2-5	AIRGGQQETQY
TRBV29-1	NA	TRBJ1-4	SAQTGLNEKLF
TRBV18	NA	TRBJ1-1	ASSPLRDTNTEAF
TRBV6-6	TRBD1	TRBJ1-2	ATIGPSDRGRNGYT
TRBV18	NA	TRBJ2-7	ASSLNVDSTTQQY
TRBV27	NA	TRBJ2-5	ASSFRAGRETQY
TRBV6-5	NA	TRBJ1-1	ASSYSEMAEAF
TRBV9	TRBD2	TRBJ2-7	ASSGGLAGGYEQY
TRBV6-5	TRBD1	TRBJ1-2	ASSRITGASGGYT
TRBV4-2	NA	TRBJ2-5	ASSQVLNLAAPQETQY
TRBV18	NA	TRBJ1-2	ASSPTENYGYT
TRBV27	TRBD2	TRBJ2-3	ASKETSGRADTQY
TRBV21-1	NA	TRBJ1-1	ASNNHQSGTANTEAF
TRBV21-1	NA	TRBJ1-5	ASSAQGGNQPQH
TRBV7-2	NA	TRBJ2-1	ASSLLRYEQF
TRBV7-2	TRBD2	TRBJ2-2	ASIKRPGGGGELF
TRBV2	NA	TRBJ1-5	ASSESWWGGKGQPQH
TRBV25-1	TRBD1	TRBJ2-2	ASGTGRNTGELF
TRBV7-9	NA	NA	ASSILDSYEQY
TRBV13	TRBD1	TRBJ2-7	ASSTTGTGDEQY
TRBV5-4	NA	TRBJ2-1	ASSLPGNEQF
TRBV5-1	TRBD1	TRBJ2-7	ASRGMGQGSDEQY
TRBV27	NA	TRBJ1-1	ASSTGVATEAF
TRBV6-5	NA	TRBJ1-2	ASSVQVLGAYGYT
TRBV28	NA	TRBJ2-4	ASSLYFRLGRETKNIQY
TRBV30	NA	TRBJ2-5	AWSGRVIQETQY
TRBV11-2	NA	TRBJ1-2	ASAMRDPHRWDLDGYT
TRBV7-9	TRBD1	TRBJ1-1	ASSQPGQLNTEAF
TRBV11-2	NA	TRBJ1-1	ASSPDTVGTEAF
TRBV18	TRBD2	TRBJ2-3	ASSQKVAGGPSDTQY
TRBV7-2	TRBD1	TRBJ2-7	ASSPVGQASYEQY
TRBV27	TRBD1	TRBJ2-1	ASSRDRGGIYNEQF
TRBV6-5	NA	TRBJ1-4	ASSYDPQGSEKLF
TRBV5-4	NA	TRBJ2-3	ASSLPHVGLTDTQY
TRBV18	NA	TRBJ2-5	ASSPGLPTNQETQY
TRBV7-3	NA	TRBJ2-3	ASSLEFMVGGTDTQY
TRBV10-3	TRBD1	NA	AISEPDRGSSYEQY
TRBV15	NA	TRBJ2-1	ATSRAANEQF
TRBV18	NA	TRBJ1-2	ASSPFSEGLSNYGYT
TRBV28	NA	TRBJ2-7	ASSWGLLGEQY
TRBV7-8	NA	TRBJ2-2	ASSLGGVTGELF
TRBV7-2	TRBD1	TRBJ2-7	ASSYDRAGFYEQY
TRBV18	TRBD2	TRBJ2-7	ASSPSSREDEQY
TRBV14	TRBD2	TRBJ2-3	ASSQPTSGVTDTQY
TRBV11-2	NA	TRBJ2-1	ASSPGVGFDEQF
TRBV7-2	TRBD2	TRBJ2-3	ASSWLAGGGDTQY